Below are 22 T cell receptor beta chains sequenced from a single sample in a study of OX40 agonist ivuxolimab in advanced cancers. TCRdb's table, derived via immunoSEQ multiplex PCR, lists solely in-frame clones and lacks some. The data show about 39,000 clones, with 92% seen just once and approximately 22% held by the top ten. The sequencing here drew on CD4+ or CD8+ T cells sorted from blood, taken in a trial of the OX40 agonist ivuxolimab. Receptor source: an adult with an advanced solid tumor such as melanoma, head and neck, liver or kidney cancer.

The rearrangement links TRBV19 to TRBJ2-1; D remains ambiguous. V was cut by 2 bases and J by 3 bases, with 14 bases left in between. There are 16 residues in the CDR3. Germline V gene lookup returns CDR1 LNHDA and CDR2 SQIVND (reference sequence). In DNA, the CDR3 is TGTGCCAGTAGTATAAGTTTCCAGGCTTTCTACAATGAGCAGTTCTTC. It specifies CASSISFQAFYNEQFF. The full variable domain, its missing parts supplied by reference TRBV19 and TRBJ2-1, is DGGITQSPKYLFRKEGQNVTLSCEQNLNHDAMYWYRQDPGQGLRLIYYSQIVNDFQKGDIAEGYSVSREKKESFPLTVTSAQKNPTAFYLCASSISFQAFYNEQFFGPGTRLTVL.

The chain employs TRBV11-2 and TRBJ1-2; D unclear. The V end lost 5 bases, the J end lost 0 bases, and 7 bases lay between the germline ends. This CDR3 region has 13 residues. Germline assignment: CDR1 SGHAT and CDR2 FQNNGV. The CDR3 protein is CASSAEPNYGYTF. The DNA for the CDR3 is TGTGCCAGCAGCGCCGAACCTAACTATGGCTACACCTTC.

The rearrangement joins TRBV7-9 to TRBJ2-7; TRBD1 is a possible D gene (6 bases). With 5 bases removed from V and 0 bases from J, the gap between germline ends came to 8 bases. In germline, CDR1 is SEHNR, CDR2 FQNEAQ (reference sequence). There are 13 residues in the CDR3. As DNA, the CDR3 is TGTGCCAGCAGCCGAGGGGGCTCCTACGAGCAGTACTTC. Translated: CASSRGGSYEQYF.

The chain links TRBV7-9 to TRBJ2-3; D is ambiguous. Trimming removed 0 bases at V and 5 bases at J, with 15 bases between. The CDR3 consists of 16 residues. The germline V gene has CDR1 SEHNR and CDR2 FQNEAQ (reference sequence). The CDR3 nucleotides read TGTGCCAGCAGCTTAGCTGGCTTGGTGACCATAGATACGCAGTATTTT. Its protein is CASSLAGLVTIDTQYF.

This sequence joins TRBV4-1 and TRBJ2-7; 11 bases map to TRBD1. Germline CDR1 and CDR2: MGHRA and YSYEKL. After removal of 2 bases from V and 4 bases from J, the junction contained 10 bases not matched to a gene. There are 17 residues in the CDR3. As DNA, the CDR3 is TGCGCCAGCAGCCAAACATTTAGTGGGACAGGGGGTTACGAGCAGTACTTC. It yields the protein CASSQTFSGTGGYEQYF.

The rearrangement uses TRBV7-9 and TRBJ2-5; 10 bases line up with TRBD2. CDR1 SEHNR and CDR2 FQNEAQ come from the germline V gene (reference sequence). The CDR3 is 16 amino acids. Unmatched junction bases numbered 6, after V lost 5 bases and J lost 0 bases. DNA for the CDR3: TGTGCCAGCAGCACCCTACTAGCGGGGTACCAAGAGACCCAGTACTTC. Translation gives CASSTLLAGYQETQYF.

This clone was seen more than once but under ten times. V and J are TRBV6-6 and TRBJ2-3, with 8 bases fitting TRBD1. J was trimmed by 1 base and V by 8 bases; bases with no gene match: 5. This CDR3 has 14 residues. The germline CDR1 and CDR2 sequences are MNHNY and SVGAGI (reference sequence). The CDR3 sequence: CASSKDRGTDTQYF. CDR3 DNA: TGTGCCAGCTCCAAGGACAGGGGCACAGATACGCAGTATTTT.

This rearrangement joins TRBV9 to TRBJ2-7, with a tentative D call TRBD2 (5 bases). CDR1 and CDR2 (germline): SGDLS, YYNGEE. V dropped 4 bases and J dropped 4 bases, with 12 bases sitting between them. The CDR3 spans 13 residues. This CDR3 reads CASSSSGGYEQYF. In nucleotides, the CDR3 is TGTGCCAGCAGCTCCAGCGGAGGTTACGAGCAGTACTTC.

The chain recombines TRBV28 with TRBJ2-7, with 7 bases lining up with TRBD1. The V gene end was trimmed by 5 bases and the J gene end by 9 bases; junction bases not matched to a gene: 7. This CDR3 contains 12 residues. CDR1 MDHEN and CDR2 SYDVKM come from the germline V gene. The CDR3 loop reads CASSLDRVGQYF. The CDR3 nucleotides read TGTGCCAGCAGTCTCGACAGGGTCGGGCAGTACTTC.

The gene calls are TRBV6-6 and TRBJ2-3; 15 nucleotides match TRBD2. Germline loops: CDR1 MNHNY, CDR2 SVGAGI (reference sequence). V was pared by 6 bases and J by 8 bases, with 3 bases of the junction left unmatched. CDR3 length equals 14 residues. CDR3: CASSGLAGGGTQYF. The CDR3 DNA sequence: TGTGCCAGCAGCGGACTAGCGGGAGGGGGTACGCAGTATTTT.

V and J are TRBV5-4 and TRBJ2-3; 10 nucleotides align to TRBD2. There are 15 residues in the CDR3. The J segment lost 3 bases and the V segment lost 4 bases, leaving 5 bases of the junction unmatched. The germline V gene has CDR1 SGHNT and CDR2 YYREEE (reference sequence). The CDR3 protein is CASSALAGETDTQYF. The CDR3 nucleotides are TGTGCCAGCAGCGCCCTAGCGGGAGAAACAGATACGCAGTATTTT.

The genes are TRBV7-9 and TRBJ2-1; perhaps TRBD2 as D (5 bases). The length of the CDR3 is 12 residues. The V gene's germline CDR1 is SEHNR and CDR2 FQNEAQ (reference sequence). Trimming stripped 3 bases from V and 8 bases from J, with 8 bases between. CDR3: CASSFARDEQFF. CDR3 DNA: TGTGCCAGCAGCTTTGCGAGGGATGAGCAGTTCTTC.

The chain recombines TRBV28 with TRBJ2-3; 8 nucleotides agree with TRBD1. The CDR3 loop spans 17 amino acids. V trimming: 7 bases; J trimming: 4 bases; junction bases outside the gene matches: 16. Germline CDR1 and CDR2: MDHEN and SYDVKM. As DNA, the CDR3 is TGTGCCAGCAACGAAATCCCCGGGAGACAGGGGTCAGATACGCAGTATTTT. This encodes CASNEIPGRQGSDTQYF. The variable domain in full, with the rest retrieved from reference TRBV28 and TRBJ2-3, is DVKVTQSSRYLVKRTGEKVFLECVQDMDHENMFWYRQDPGLGLRLIYFSYDVKMKEKGDIPEGYSVSREKKERFSLILESASTNQTSMYLCASNEIPGRQGSDTQYFGPGTRLTVL.

This clone was counted between two and nine times. The V gene is TRBV6-5, the J gene TRBJ1-4; D gene unclear. The CDR3 has 14 amino acids. Germline lookup yields CDR1 MNHEY and CDR2 SVGAGI. Trimming removed 6 bases at V and 8 bases at J, with 16 bases between. Here the CDR3 DNA reads TGTGCCAGCAGACCGTCCCACTTTAAAGAAAAACTGTTTTTT. Translation gives CASRPSHFKEKLFF.

This clone occurred once. The chain combines TRBV11-2 with TRBJ2-7, with D uncertain. CDR3 length: 14 residues. CDR1 and CDR2 from the germline V gene are SGHAT and FQNNGV. V shed 1 base and J shed 4 bases, with 11 bases lying between them. The CDR3 DNA is TGTGCCAGCAGCTTAGGGATTAGATTGTACGAGCAGTACTTC. This encodes CASSLGIRLYEQYF.

This clone was recorded once. The chain couples TRBV7-9 to TRBJ2-7; D possibly matches TRBD1 or TRBD2 (5 bases each). CDR1 and CDR2 (germline): SEHNR, FQNEAQ (reference sequence). The CDR3 is 13 residues long. V dropped 1 base and J dropped 5 bases, with 9 bases sitting between them. CDR3 protein: CASSLERDHEQYF. The CDR3 coding sequence is TGTGCCAGCAGCTTAGAACGGGACCACGAGCAGTACTTC.

The chain combines TRBV2 with TRBJ1-2; D gene unclear. The CDR3 extends over 13 amino acids. Deletions cut 3 bases from V and 4 bases from J, with 9 bases between. Germline V gene data show CDR1 as SNHLY and CDR2 as FYNNEI. CDR3 protein: CASSDPPAYGYTF. The CDR3 region has the DNA TGTGCCAGCAGTGATCCCCCCGCCTATGGCTACACCTTC.

In this sample, this clone turned up once. V and J are TRBV4-1 and TRBJ2-7, with 8 bases that match TRBD1. The CDR3 consists of 17 residues. Germline lookup yields CDR1 MGHRA and CDR2 YSYEKL. V trimming: 1 base; J trimming: 2 bases; junction bases outside the gene matches: 10. The CDR3 DNA follows: TGCGCCAGCAGCCAAGGATGGACAGGGTTTTCGGCCTACGAGCAGTACTTC. This codes for CASSQGWTGFSAYEQYF.

The V call is TRBV25-1, the J call TRBJ1-3; no reliable D call. Per the germline V gene, CDR1 is MGHDK and CDR2 is SYGVNS. The CDR3 contains 15 residues. The CDR3 loop reads CVRVTFGVVWVWIYF. In DNA, the CDR3 is TGTGTCCGAGTAACCTTCGGGGTGGTGTGGGTATGGATATATTTT.

The chain couples TRBV27 to TRBJ2-2; the D call may be TRBD1 or TRBD2 (6 bases each). The CDR3 length is 13 residues. The germline V gene has CDR1 MNHEY and CDR2 SMNVEV (reference sequence). The germline V and J ends were trimmed by 10 bases and 5 bases, with 14 bases remaining between them. The CDR3 sequence: CATSGALTGELFF. CDR3 in DNA: TGTGCCACTTCGGGGGCCCTTACCGGGGAGCTGTTTTTT.

The chain combines TRBV4-1 with TRBJ1-2; the D gene is possibly TRBD1 (5 bases). CDR1 MGHRA and CDR2 YSYEKL come from the germline V gene. Trimming cost V 3 bases and J 8 bases, with 10 bases left between them. This CDR3 region has 12 residues. CDR3 protein: CASSQGGGGYTF. The CDR3, as DNA: TGCGCCAGCAGCCAGGGGGGTGGGGGCTACACCTTC.

The V and J genes are TRBV28 and TRBJ1-3; TRBD1 matches 7 bases. The germline V gene has CDR1 MDHEN and CDR2 SYDVKM. J gave up 2 bases and V 4 bases, and 8 bases lay outside the gene matches. The CDR3 length is 16 residues. The CDR3, as DNA: TGTGCCAGCAGTTCGCTACAGGGGTTGGCTGGAAACACCATATATTTT. Translation: CASSSLQGLAGNTIYF.